Each of the 8 T cell receptor beta chains below was sequenced from the same sample in a study of T cell repertoires in cytomegalovirus infection. Antigen specificity for these receptors is unknown. TCRdb redid the calling of the reads with MiXCR, one entry per CDR3 protein. The sample includes roughly 920,000 distinct CDR3 sequences, approximately 31% seen only once; the top ten take roughly 13%. Here the sequenced sample was cultured CD8+ T cells from PBMCs, taken from culture after CMV antigen stimulation. All receptors derive from a human donor in good health (CMV status not recorded). Some clones in this sample may be carry-over from other donors' samples.

There are a few counts of this clonotype. This rearrangement joins TRBV6-1 to TRBJ1-2; tentative D call: TRBD1 (6 bases). V was trimmed by 3 bases and J by 3 bases, leaving 11 bases between them. CDR1 is MNHNS and CDR2 is SASEGT in the germline V gene. This CDR3 spans 14 amino acids. The CDR3: CASSEAGDDYGYTF. DNA of the CDR3: TGTGCCAGCAGTGAGGCAGGGGACGACTATGGCTACACCTTC.

V gene TRBV15 combines with J gene TRBJ1-5, with TRBD1 identical over 9 bases. V lost 6 bases to trimming and J lost 0 bases; unmatched junction nucleotides: 9. CDR1 is LNHNV, CDR2 YYDKDF, per germline (reference sequence). The CDR3 runs to 17 residues. This CDR3 is CATSGTGFKYSNQPQHF. The CDR3 DNA sequence: TGTGCCACCAGTGGGACAGGGTTCAAGTATAGCAATCAGCCCCAGCATTTT.

The chain is built from TRBV7-9 and TRBJ1-1; 9 positions match TRBD1. CDR1 and CDR2 (germline): SEHNR, FQNEAQ (reference sequence). With V trimmed by 4 bases and J by 0 bases, 9 bases remained unmatched. The CDR3 covers 17 residues. The CDR3 nucleotides are TGTGCCAGCAGCTCACAGGGGGCTCGAGGGATGAACACTGAAGCTTTCTTT. Amino acid sequence: CASSSQGARGMNTEAFF.

This clonotype has ten or more counts. This rearrangement joins TRBV7-6 to TRBJ1-1, with TRBD1 as a possible D gene (5 bases). The V gene lost 1 base and the J gene lost 0 bases, with 12 bases spanning the gap. Germline CDR1 and CDR2: SGHVS and FNYEAQ. There are 16 residues in the CDR3. The CDR3, as DNA: TGTGCCAGCAGCTTAGAGCTGGGACGTATGAACACTGAAGCTTTCTTT. It codes for CASSLELGRMNTEAFF.

This clonotype was seen a handful of times. V gene TRBV27 combines with J gene TRBJ2-2, with 7 bases fitting TRBD1. V gave up 6 bases and J gave up 3 bases; unmatched junction bases: 10. CDR1 and CDR2 (germline): MNHEY, SMNVEV (reference sequence). The CDR3 has 16 residues. CDR3 coding DNA: TGTGCCAGCAGCTACAGACCAGGGGGTGACACCGGGGAGCTGTTTTTT. Translation gives CASSYRPGGDTGELFF.

This clonotype showed up many times. J is TRBJ1-5 and V is TRBV2; TRBD1 is a possible D gene (6 bases). The V end lost 6 bases, the J end lost 4 bases, and 16 bases lay between the germline ends. CDR1 is SNHLY, CDR2 FYNNEI, per germline. The CDR3 totals 15 residues. CDR3 nucleotides: TGTGCCAGCAGCCTAGGACAGTCTTCAAATCAGCCCCAGCATTTT. Protein sequence: CASSLGQSSNQPQHF.

This clonotype was counted a few times. The chain couples TRBV5-1 to TRBJ1-1; D is unclear. The CDR3 totals 13 residues. V was cut by 5 bases and J by 5 bases, with 13 bases left in between. CDR1 is SGHRS, CDR2 YFSETQ, per germline. The CDR3 reads CASRSEIETEAFF. The CDR3 region has the DNA TGCGCCAGCAGATCGGAGATAGAAACTGAAGCTTTCTTT.

In this sample, this clonotype turned up many times. The CDR3 sequence is CASSPSTGGDDTEAFF. The DNA for the CDR3 is TGTGCCAGCAGCCCCTCTACAGGGGGAGATGACACTGAAGCTTTCTTT. This rearrangement joins TRBV7-8 to TRBJ1-1; 8 positions match TRBD1. The germline CDR1 and CDR2 sequences are SGHVS and FQNEAQ. CDR3 length: 16 amino acids. J lost 3 bases, V lost 5 bases, and 11 bases had no gene match.